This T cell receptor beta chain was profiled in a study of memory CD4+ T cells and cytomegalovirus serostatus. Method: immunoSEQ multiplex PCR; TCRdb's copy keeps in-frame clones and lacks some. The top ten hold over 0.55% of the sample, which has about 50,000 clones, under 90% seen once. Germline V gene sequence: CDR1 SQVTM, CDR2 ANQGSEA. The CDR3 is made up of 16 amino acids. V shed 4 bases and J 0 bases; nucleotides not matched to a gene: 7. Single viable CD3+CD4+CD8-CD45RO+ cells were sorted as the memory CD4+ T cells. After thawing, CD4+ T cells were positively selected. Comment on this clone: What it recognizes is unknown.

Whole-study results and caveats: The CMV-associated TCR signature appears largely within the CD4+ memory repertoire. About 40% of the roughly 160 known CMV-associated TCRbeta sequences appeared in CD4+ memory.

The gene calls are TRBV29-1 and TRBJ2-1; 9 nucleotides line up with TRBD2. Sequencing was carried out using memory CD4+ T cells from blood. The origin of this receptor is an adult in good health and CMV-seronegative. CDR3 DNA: TGCAGCGTTGCAGAGCGGGGGGTTCACTCCTACAATGAGCAGTTCTTC. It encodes CSVAERGVHSYNEQFF.